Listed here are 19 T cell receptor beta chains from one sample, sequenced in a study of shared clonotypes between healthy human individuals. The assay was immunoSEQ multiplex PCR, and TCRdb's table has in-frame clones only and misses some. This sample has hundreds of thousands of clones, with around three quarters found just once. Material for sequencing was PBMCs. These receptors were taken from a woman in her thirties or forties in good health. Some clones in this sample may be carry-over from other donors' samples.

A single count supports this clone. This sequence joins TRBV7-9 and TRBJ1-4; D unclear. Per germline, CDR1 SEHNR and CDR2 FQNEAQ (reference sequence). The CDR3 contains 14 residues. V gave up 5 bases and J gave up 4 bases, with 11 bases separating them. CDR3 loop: CASSVRHSNEKLFF. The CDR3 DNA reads TGTGCCAGCAGCGTAAGACACAGTAATGAAAAACTGTTTTTT.

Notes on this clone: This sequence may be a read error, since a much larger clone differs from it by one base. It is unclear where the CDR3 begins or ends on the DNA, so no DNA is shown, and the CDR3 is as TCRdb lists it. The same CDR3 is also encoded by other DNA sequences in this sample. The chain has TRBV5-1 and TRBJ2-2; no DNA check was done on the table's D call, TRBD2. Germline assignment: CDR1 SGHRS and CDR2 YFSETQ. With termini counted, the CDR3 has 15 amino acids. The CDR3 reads CASSFGAGNTGELFF.

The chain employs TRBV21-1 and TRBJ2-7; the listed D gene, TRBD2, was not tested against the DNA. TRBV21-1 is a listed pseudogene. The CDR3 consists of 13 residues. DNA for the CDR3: TGTGCCAGCAGGCACGGGAGCTCCTACGAGCAGTACTTC. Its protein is CASRHGSSYEQYF.

As DNA, the CDR3 is TGTGCCAGCAAACCGGGACTAGGCTCAGATACGCAGTATTTT. Amino acid sequence: CASKPGLGSDTQYF. V gene TRBV27 combines with J gene TRBJ2-3, with 8 bases fitting TRBD2. The V gene's germline CDR1 is MNHEY and CDR2 SMNVEV (reference sequence). Germline trimming cut 7 bases from V and 4 bases from J; bases unmatched to any gene: 7. The CDR3 totals 14 residues.

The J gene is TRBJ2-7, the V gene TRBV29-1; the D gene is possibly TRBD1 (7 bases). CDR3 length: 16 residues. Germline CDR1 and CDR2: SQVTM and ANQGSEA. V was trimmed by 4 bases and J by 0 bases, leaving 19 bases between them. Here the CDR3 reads CSVGETGSSGSYEQYF. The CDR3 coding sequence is TGCAGCGTTGGAGAGACAGGGAGTAGCGGCTCCTACGAGCAGTACTTC.

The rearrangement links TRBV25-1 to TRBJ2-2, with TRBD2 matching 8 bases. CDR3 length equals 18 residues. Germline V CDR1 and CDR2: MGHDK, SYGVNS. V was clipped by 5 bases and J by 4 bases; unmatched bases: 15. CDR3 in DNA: TGTGCCAGCAGTTCACGGACTAGCAGAGTTTGGAGCACCGGGGAGCTGTTTTTT. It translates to CASSSRTSRVWSTGELFF. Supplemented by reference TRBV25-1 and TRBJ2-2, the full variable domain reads EADIYQTPRYLVIGTGKKITLECSQTMGHDKMYWYQQDPGMELHLIHYSYGVNSTEKGDLSSESTVSRIRTEHFPLTLESARPSHTSQYLCASSSRTSRVWSTGELFFGEGSRLTVL.

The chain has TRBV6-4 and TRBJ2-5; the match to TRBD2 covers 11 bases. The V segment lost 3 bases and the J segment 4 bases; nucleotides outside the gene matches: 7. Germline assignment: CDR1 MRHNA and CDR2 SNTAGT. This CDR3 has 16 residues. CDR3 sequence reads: CASSEVVGTSGETQYF. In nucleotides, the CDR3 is TGTGCCAGCAGTGAAGTGGTCGGGACTAGCGGAGAGACCCAGTACTTC.

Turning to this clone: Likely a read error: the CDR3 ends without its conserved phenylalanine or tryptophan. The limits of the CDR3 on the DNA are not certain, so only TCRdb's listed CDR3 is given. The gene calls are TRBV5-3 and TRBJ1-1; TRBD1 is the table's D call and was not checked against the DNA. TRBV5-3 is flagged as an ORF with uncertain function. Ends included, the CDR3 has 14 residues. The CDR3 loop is CARSLTGLVKLSST.

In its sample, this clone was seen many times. Here the CDR3 reads CASSEGWDRNYEQYF. The CDR3 DNA reads as TGTGCCAGCAGTGAAGGATGGGACAGAAACTACGAGCAGTACTTC. The V and J genes are TRBV2 and TRBJ2-7; 7 positions agree with TRBD1. The CDR3 is 15 amino acids. Looked up from germline, CDR1 is SNHLY and CDR2 is FYNNEI. J lost 3 bases, V lost 1 base, and 6 bases had no gene match.

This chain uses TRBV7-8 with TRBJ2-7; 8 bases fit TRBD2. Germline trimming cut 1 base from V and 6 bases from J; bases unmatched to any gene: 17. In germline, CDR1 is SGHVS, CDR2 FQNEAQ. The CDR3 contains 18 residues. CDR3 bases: TGTGCCAGCAGCTTAGGAGGCTTTAGCGGGACCCGGCAGGGCGAGCAGTACTTC. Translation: CASSLGGFSGTRQGEQYF.

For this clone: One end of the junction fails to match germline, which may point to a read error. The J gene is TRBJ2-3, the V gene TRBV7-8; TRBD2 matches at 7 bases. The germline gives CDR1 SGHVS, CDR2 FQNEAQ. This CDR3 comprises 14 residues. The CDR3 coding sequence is TGTGCCAGCAGCTTAACGACTAGCAGAGATACGCAGTATTTT. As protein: CASSLTTSRDTQYF.

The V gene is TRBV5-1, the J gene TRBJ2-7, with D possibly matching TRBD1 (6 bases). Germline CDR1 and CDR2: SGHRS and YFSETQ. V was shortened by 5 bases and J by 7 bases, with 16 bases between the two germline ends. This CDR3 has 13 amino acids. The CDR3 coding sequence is TGCGCCAGCAGTCCATGGGGCCAGGGGGAGCAGTACTTC. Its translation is CASSPWGQGEQYF.

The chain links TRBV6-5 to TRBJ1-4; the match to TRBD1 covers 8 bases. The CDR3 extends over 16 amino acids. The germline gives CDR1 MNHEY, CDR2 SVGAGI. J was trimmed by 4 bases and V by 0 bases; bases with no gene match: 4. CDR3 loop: CASSYSPGQVNEKLFF. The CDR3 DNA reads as TGTGCCAGCAGTTACTCTCCGGGACAGGTTAATGAAAAACTGTTTTTT.

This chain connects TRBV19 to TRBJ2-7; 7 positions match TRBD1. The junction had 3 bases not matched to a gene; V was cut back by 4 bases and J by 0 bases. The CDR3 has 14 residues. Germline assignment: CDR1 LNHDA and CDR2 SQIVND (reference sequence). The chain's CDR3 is CASSKGDSSYEQYF. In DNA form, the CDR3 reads TGTGCCAGTAGTAAGGGGGACAGCTCCTACGAGCAGTACTTC.

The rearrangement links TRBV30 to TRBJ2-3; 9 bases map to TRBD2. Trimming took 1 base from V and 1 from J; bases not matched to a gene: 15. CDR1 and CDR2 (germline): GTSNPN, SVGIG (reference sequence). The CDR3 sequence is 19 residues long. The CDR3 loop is CAWSGLVAGVVGGTDTQYF. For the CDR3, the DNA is TGTGCCTGGAGTGGGTTGGTAGCGGGAGTGGTTGGTGGCACAGATACGCAGTATTTT.

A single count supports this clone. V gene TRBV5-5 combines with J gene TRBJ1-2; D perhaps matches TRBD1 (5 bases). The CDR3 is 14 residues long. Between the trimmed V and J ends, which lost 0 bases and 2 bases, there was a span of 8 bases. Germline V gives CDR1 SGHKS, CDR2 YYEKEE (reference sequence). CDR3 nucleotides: TGTGCCAGCAGCTTGGAGGGGTACAACTATGGCTACACCTTC. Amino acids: CASSLEGYNYGYTF.

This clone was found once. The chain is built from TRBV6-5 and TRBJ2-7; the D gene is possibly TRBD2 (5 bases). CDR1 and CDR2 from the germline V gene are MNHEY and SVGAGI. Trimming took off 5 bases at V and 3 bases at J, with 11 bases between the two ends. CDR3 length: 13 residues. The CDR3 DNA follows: TGTGCCAGCAGTAACCAACGGGGCTACGAGCAGTACTTC. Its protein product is CASSNQRGYEQYF.

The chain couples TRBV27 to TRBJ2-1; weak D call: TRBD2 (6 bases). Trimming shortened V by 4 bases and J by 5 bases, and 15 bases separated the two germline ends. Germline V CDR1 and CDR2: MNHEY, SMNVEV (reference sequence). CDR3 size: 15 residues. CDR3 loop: CASSSGLFLDNEQFF. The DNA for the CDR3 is TGTGCCAGCAGTTCCGGACTATTTCTAGACAATGAGCAGTTCTTC.

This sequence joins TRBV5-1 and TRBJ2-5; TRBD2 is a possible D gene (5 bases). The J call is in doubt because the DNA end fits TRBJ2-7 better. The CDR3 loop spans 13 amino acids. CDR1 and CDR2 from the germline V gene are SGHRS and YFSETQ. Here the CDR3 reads CASKAGVSYEQYF. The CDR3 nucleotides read TGCGCCAGCAAAGCCGGGGTCTCCTACGAGCAGTACTTC.